This T cell receptor beta chain was captured in a study of memory CD8 T cells in hepatitis C reinfection. Study as a whole: HCV reinfection: RNA-positive following two negative tests at least 60 days apart. General observations from the study: Only 4 or 5 donors prevented definitive conclusions about public clonotypes.

The V gene end was trimmed by 1 base and the J gene end by 1 base; junction bases not matched to a gene: 6. Germline CDR1 reads SGHAT; CDR2 reads FQNNGV. CDR3 size: 17 residues. Time point indicated: pre-reinfection, 55 to 20 weeks before reinfection detection. No in vitro expansion preceded TCR sequencing of the sorted cells. Donors were people who inject drugs in the Montreal HEPCO cohort. Total naive CD8 T cells were sorted as viable CD3+ CD8+ CD45RO- cells from a couple of donors. In the case of this clone: Its antigen is not known.

Sequenced by immunoSEQ multiplex PCR; TCRdb stores in-frame clones only, minus some. The sample lists 40,000 to 60,000 clones, just under 90% seen once, with 0.95% to 1.1% in the top ten. This clonotype was sampled from a man between 18 and 35 years old with hepatitis C virus infection. The sequenced sample consisted of naive CD8+ T cells sorted from blood. V usage is TRBV11-2 and J usage is TRBJ2-3; 9 bases line up with TRBD2. The CDR3 DNA reads as TGTGCCAGCAGCTTAGGGGGAGCGGGGGGCCGCACAGATACGCAGTATTTT. Translating it yields CASSLGGAGGRTDTQYF.